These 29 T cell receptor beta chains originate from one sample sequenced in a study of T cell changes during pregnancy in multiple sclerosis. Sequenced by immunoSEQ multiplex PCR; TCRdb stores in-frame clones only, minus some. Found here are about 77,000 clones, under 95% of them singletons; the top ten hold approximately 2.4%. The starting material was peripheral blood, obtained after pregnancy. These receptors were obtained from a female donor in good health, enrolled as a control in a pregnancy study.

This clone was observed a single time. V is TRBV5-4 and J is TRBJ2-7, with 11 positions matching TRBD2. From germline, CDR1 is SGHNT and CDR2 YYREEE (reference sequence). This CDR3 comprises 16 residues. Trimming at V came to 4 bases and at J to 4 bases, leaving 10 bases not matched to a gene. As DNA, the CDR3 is TGTGCCAGCAGCCCTCGTGGGGGACTAGCGGCGTACGAGCAGTACTTC. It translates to CASSPRGGLAAYEQYF. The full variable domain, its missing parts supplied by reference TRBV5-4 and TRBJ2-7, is ETGVTQSPTHLIKTRGQQVTLRCSSQSGHNTVSWYQQALGQGPQFIFQYYREEENGRGNFPPRFSGLQFPNYSSELNVNALELDDSALYLCASSPRGGLAAYEQYFGPGTRLTVT.

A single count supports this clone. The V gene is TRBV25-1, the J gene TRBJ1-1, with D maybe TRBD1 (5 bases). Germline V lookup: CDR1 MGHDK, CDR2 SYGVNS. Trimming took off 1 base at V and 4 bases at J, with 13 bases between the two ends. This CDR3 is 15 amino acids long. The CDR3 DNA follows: TGTGCCAGCAGTGAATCTCCGGGGGGACGCACTGAAGCTTTCTTT. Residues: CASSESPGGRTEAFF.

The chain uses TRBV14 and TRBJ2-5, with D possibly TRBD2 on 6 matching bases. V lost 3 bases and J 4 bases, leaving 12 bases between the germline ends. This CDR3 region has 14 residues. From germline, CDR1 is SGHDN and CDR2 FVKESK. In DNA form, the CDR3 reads TGTGCCAGCAGCCAGGGACTGCGCGGAGAGACCCAGTACTTC. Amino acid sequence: CASSQGLRGETQYF.

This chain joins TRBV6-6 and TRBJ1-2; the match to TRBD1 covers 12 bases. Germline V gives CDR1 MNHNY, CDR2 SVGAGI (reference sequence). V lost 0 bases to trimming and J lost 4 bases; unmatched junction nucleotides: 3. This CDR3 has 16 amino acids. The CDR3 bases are TGTGCCAGCAGTTACTCCGGGACAGGGGGCGCCTATGGCTACACCTTC. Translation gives CASSYSGTGGAYGYTF.

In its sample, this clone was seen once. DNA for the CDR3: TGTGCCAGTAGTATAGTGGCGGGGTATGAGACCCAGTACTTC. Protein product: CASSIVAGYETQYF. The chain recombines TRBV19 with TRBJ2-5; D possibly corresponds to TRBD2 (6 bases). Germline V gives CDR1 LNHDA, CDR2 SQIVND (reference sequence). The CDR3 spans 14 residues. The V and J ends lost 1 base and 5 bases respectively, with 11 bases between them. The whole variable domain, remainder taken from reference TRBV19 and TRBJ2-5, is DGGITQSPKYLFRKEGQNVTLSCEQNLNHDAMYWYRQDPGQGLRLIYYSQIVNDFQKGDIAEGYSVSREKKESFPLTVTSAQKNPTAFYLCASSIVAGYETQYFGPGTRLLVL.

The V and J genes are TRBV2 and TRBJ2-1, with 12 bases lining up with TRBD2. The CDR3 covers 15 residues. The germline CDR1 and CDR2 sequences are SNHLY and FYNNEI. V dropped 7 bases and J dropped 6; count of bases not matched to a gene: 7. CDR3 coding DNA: TGTGCCAGCAAGAGACTAGCGGGAGTCGGCAATGAGCAGTTCTTC. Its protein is CASKRLAGVGNEQFF.

The CDR3 DNA sequence: TGTGCCACCTCAGGACAGGGACGGAATGGCTACACCTTC. It codes for CATSGQGRNGYTF. V gene TRBV28 combines with J gene TRBJ1-2; 8 positions match TRBD1. The V gene end was trimmed by 10 bases and the J gene end by 6 bases; junction bases not matched to a gene: 10. The CDR3 spans 13 residues. From germline, CDR1 is MDHEN and CDR2 SYDVKM.

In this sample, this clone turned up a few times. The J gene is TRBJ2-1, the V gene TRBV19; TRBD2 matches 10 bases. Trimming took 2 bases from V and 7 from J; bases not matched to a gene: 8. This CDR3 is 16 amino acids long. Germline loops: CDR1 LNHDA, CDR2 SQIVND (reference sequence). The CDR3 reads CASSILGLAAINEQFF. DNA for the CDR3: TGTGCCAGTAGTATACTAGGACTAGCGGCCATTAATGAGCAGTTCTTC.

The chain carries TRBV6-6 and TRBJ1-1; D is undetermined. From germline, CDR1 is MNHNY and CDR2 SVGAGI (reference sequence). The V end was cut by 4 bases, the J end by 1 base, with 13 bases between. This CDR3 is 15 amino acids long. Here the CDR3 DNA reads TGTGCCAGCAGTTTGAGTGGTGGAGAGAACACTGAAGCTTTCTTT. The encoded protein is CASSLSGGENTEAFF.

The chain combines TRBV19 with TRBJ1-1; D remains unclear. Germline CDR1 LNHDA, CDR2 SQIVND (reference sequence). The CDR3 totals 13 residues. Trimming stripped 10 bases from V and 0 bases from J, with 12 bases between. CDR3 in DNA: TGTGCCAAGGGAGTGGGCCTGAACACTGAAGCTTTCTTT. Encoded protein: CAKGVGLNTEAFF.

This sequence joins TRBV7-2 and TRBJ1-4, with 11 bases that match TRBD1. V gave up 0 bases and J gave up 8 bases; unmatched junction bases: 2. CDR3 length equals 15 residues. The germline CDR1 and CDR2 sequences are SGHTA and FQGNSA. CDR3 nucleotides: TGTGCCAGCAGCTTAGCCGGGACAGGGGGGGAAAAACTGTTTTTT. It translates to CASSLAGTGGEKLFF.

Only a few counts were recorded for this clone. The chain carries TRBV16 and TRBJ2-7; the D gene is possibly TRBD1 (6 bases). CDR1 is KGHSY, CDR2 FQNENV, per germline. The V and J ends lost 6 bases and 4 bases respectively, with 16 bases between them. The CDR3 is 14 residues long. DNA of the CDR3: TGTGCCAGCAGTCACGGACAGTTTACTTACGAGCAGTACTTC. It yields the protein CASSHGQFTYEQYF. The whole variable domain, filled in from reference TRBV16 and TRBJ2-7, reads GEEVAQTPKHLVRGEGQKAKLYCAPIKGHSYVFWYQQVLKNEFKFLISFQNENVFDETGMPKERFSAKCLPNSPCSLEIQATKLEDSAVYFCASSHGQFTYEQYFGPGTRLTVT.

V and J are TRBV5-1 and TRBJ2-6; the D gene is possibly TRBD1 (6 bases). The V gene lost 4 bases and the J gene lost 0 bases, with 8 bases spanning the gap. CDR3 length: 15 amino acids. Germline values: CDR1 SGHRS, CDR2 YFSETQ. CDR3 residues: CASSNRDSGANVLTF. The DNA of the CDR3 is TGCGCCAGCAGCAACAGGGACTCTGGGGCCAACGTCCTGACTTTC. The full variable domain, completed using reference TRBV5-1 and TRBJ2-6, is KAGVTQTPRYLIKTRGQQVTLSCSPISGHRSVSWYQQTPGQGLQFLFEYFSETQRNKGNFPGRFSGRQFSNSRSEMNVSTLELGDSALYLCASSNRDSGANVLTFGAGSRLTVL.

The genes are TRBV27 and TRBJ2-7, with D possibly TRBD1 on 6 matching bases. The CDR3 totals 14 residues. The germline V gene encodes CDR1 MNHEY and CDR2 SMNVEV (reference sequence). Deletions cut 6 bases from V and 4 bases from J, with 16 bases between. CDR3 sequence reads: CASSHRELGYEQYF. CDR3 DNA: TGTGCCAGCAGCCACAGGGAGTTGGGTTACGAGCAGTACTTC.

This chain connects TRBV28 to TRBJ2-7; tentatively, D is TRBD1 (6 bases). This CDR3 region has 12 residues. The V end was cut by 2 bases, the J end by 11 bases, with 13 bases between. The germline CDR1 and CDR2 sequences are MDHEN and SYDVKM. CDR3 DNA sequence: TGTGCCAGCAGTTTAGGGTGGGCAGGGGAGTACTTC. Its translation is CASSLGWAGEYF.

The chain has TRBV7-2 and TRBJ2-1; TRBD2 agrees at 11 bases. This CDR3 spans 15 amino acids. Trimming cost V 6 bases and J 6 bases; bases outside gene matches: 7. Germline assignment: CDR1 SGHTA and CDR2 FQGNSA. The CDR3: CASRHGLAGGNEQFF. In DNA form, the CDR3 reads TGTGCCAGCAGACACGGGCTAGCGGGAGGCAATGAGCAGTTCTTC.

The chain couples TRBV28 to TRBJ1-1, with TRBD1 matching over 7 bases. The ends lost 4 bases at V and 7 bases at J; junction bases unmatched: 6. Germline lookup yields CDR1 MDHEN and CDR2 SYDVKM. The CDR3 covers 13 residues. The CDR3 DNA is TGTGCCAGCAGTTCAGGGGGTCTTAGTGAAGCTTTCTTT. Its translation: CASSSGGLSEAFF.

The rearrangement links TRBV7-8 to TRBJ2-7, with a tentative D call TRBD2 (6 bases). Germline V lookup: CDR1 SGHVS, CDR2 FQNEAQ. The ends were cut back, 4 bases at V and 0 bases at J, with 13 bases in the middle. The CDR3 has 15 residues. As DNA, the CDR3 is TGTGCCAGCAGCTCCCTAGCGCTCAGCTCCTACGAGCAGTACTTC. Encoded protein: CASSSLALSSYEQYF.

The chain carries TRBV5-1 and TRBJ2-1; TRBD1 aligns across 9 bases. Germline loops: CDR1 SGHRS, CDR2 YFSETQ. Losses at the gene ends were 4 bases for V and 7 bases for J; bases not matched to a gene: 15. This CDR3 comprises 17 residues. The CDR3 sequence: CASSDPGQGVAGNEQFF. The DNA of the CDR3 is TGCGCCAGCAGCGATCCGGGACAGGGAGTGGCTGGGAATGAGCAGTTCTTC.

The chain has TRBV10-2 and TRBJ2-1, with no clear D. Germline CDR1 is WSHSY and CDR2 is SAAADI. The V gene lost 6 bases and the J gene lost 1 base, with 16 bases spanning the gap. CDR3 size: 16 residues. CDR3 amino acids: CASRRQAQLSYNEQFF. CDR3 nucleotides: TGCGCCAGCAGGAGACAAGCCCAATTATCCTACAATGAGCAGTTCTTC.

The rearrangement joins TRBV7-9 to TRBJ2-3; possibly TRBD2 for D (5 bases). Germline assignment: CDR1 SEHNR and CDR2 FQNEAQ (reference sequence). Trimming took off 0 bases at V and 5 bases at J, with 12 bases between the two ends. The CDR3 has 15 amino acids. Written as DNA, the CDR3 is TGTGCCAGCAGCTTAGCGGGAGCCCACGGAGATACGCAGTATTTT. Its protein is CASSLAGAHGDTQYF.

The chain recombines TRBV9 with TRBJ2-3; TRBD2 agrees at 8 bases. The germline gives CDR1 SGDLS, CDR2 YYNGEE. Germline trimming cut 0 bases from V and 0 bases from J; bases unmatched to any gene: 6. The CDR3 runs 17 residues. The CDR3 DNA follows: TGTGCCAGCAGCGTAGCCTCGAGCGGGAGTAGCACAGATACGCAGTATTTT. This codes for CASSVASSGSSTDTQYF.

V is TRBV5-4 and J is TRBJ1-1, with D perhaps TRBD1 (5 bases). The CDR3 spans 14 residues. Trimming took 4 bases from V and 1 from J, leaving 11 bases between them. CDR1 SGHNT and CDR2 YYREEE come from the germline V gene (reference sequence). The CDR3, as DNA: TGTGCCAGCAGCCTTGGGGGGGAGAACACTGAAGCTTTCTTT. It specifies CASSLGGENTEAFF.

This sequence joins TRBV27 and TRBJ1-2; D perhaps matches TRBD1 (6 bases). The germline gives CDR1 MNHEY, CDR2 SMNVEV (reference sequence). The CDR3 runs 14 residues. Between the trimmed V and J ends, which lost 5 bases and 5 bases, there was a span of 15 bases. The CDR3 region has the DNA TGTGCCAGCAGTCCAAGGGGGGGGGCGTATGGCTACACCTTC. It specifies CASSPRGGAYGYTF.

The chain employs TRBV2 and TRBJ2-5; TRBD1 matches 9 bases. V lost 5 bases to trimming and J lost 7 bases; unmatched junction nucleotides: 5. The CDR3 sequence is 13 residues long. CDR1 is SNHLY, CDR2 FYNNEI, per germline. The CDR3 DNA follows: TGTGCCAGCAGTCCGGGACAGGGTGGGACCCAGTACTTC. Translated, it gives CASSPGQGGTQYF.

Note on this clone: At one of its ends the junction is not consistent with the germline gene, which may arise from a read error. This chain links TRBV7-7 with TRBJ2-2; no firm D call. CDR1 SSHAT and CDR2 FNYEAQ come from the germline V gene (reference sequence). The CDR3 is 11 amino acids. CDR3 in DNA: TGTGCTAGCAGCTCGAGCGGGGAGCTGTTTTTT. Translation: CASSSSGELFF.

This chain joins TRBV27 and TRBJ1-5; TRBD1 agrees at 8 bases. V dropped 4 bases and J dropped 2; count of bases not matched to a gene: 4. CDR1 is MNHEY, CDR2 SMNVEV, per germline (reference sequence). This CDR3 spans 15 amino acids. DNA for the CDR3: TGTGCCAGCAGTTCCGACAGGGGTGGCAATCAGCCCCAGCATTTT. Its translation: CASSSDRGGNQPQHF.

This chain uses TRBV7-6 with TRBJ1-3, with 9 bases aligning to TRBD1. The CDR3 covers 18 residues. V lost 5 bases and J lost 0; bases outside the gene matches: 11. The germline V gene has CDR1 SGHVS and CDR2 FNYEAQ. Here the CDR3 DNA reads TGTGCCAGCAGCCCAAGTTCGGGACAGGGCGTCTCTGGAAACACCATATATTTT. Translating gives CASSPSSGQGVSGNTIYF.

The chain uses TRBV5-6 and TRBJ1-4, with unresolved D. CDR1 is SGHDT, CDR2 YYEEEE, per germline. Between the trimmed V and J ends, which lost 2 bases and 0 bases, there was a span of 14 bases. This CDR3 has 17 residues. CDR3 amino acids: CASSFRPPGATNEKLFF. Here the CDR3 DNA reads TGTGCCAGCAGCTTCCGCCCCCCAGGTGCAACTAATGAAAAACTGTTTTTT. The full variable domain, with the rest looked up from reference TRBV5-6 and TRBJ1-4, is DAGVTQSPTHLIKTRGQQVTLRCSPKSGHDTVSWYQQALGQGPQFIFQYYEEEERQRGNFPDRFSGHQFPNYSSELNVNALLLGDSALYLCASSFRPPGATNEKLFFGSGTQLSVL.